The 3 T cell receptor beta chains presented below share a single source sample, sequenced in a study of shared clonotypes between healthy human individuals. Sequencing was performed with immunoSEQ multiplex PCR; in TCRdb, only in-frame clones are kept and a portion is missing. The sample lists over a million clones; 75% to 85% were seen once. Sequencing input: memory CD4+ T cells from PBMCs. Subset denoted: CD45RA-negative fraction. These receptors were taken from a young man in good health. Some clones in this sample may be carry-over from other donors' samples.

The chain links TRBV2 to TRBJ2-4, with TRBD2 as a possible D gene (6 bases). The CDR3 has 16 residues. Germline V gene data show CDR1 as SNHLY and CDR2 as FYNNEI. V was shortened by 11 bases and J by 0 bases, with 20 bases between the two germline ends. The CDR3 spells CAGLQRRALAKNIQYF. The CDR3 DNA follows: TGTGCCGGACTACAACGGAGGGCTTTAGCCAAAAACATTCAGTACTTC.

The V gene is TRBV19, the J gene TRBJ2-1; perhaps TRBD2 as D (5 bases). Per the germline V gene, CDR1 is LNHDA and CDR2 is SQIVND (reference sequence). The V gene lost 5 bases and the J gene lost 6 bases, with 20 bases spanning the gap. The CDR3 runs to 16 residues. CDR3 residues: CASSYVRTSRINEQFF. As DNA, the CDR3 is TGTGCCAGTAGTTACGTACGGACTTCCAGGATCAATGAGCAGTTCTTC. Full variable domain (missing parts from reference TRBV19 and TRBJ2-1): DGGITQSPKYLFRKEGQNVTLSCEQNLNHDAMYWYRQDPGQGLRLIYYSQIVNDFQKGDIAEGYSVSREKKESFPLTVTSAQKNPTAFYLCASSYVRTSRINEQFFGPGTRLTVL.

The chain links TRBV5-6 to TRBJ2-7; 8 nucleotides line up with TRBD1. From germline, CDR1 is SGHDT and CDR2 YYEEEE. V lost 4 bases, J lost 6 bases, and 12 bases stayed unmatched. This CDR3 comprises 15 residues. DNA of the CDR3: TGTGCCAGCAGCCTGACAGGGGTCGGGCGGAGCGAGCAGTACTTC. As protein: CASSLTGVGRSEQYF.